This T cell receptor beta chain was profiled in a study of T cells after yellow fever vaccination. The CDR3 sequence is 14 residues long. V was pared by 3 bases and J by 7 bases, with 10 bases between. CDR1 is MNHEY and CDR2 is SVGAGI in the germline V gene. Study-wide findings and caveats: Contaminants from the bulk population, in the form of abundant clonotypes, could be found in FACS-sorted repertoires. Clones from primary vaccination mostly reappeared after the booster (around 96% CD4, 88% CD8).

TCRdb fed the 5' RACE reads into MiXCR, producing one record per CDR3 protein. This table has under 550,000 distinct CDR3 sequences, around a fifth appearing once. This clonotype was seen more than once but under ten times. Its antigen remains unknown. This receptor was obtained from a man in his late teens or twenties who received the YFV17D yellow fever vaccine. The chain is built from TRBV6-5 and TRBJ1-6; D unresolved. This material consisted of PBMCs, taken about 20 days after the first yellow fever vaccination. The CDR3 DNA follows: TGTGCCAGCAGTTATCCGGCACAGAATTCACCCCTCCACTTT. It yields the protein CASSYPAQNSPLHF.